The 21 T cell receptor beta chains in this list originate from one sample, sequenced in a study of CD8+CD57+ T cells in acquired aplastic anemia. Sequenced patients had shown CD8+CD57+ cell expansion by flow cytometry. The study profiled TCR beta VDJ and CDR3 using genomic DNA as template. Each CDR3 protein gets one entry after TCRdb re-called the reads with MiXCR. In the table there are some 140,000 distinct CDR3 sequences, roughly 54% of which are singletons. Material for sequencing was sorted CD4+, CD8+, or CD8+CD57+ T cells (not recorded which) from PBMCs. Source of these receptors: a human donor with aplastic anemia.

The J gene is TRBJ2-3, the V gene TRBV29-1; 8 bases align to TRBD1. The junction had 3 bases not matched to a gene; V was cut back by 6 bases and J by 1 base. The germline gives CDR1 SQVTM, CDR2 ANQGSEA. CDR3 length: 13 amino acids. The DNA of the CDR3 is TGCAGCGTCCTGGACAGGGGCACAGATACGCAGTATTTT. This sequence encodes CSVLDRGTDTQYF.

This clonotype was seen repeatedly, ten times or more. The chain couples TRBV7-9 to TRBJ1-2, with D possibly TRBD1 on 5 matching bases. The CDR3 loop spans 14 amino acids. V lost 6 bases to trimming and J lost 2 bases, with 13 bases between them. Germline V gene lookup returns CDR1 SEHNR and CDR2 FQNEAQ (reference sequence). Here the CDR3 DNA reads TGTGCCAGCAGTTCTCCGGGACCAAACTATGGCTACACCTTC. Its protein product is CASSSPGPNYGYTF.

The rearrangement uses TRBV19 and TRBJ2-7; possible D gene TRBD2, 6 bases. Trimming shortened V by 1 base and J by 0 bases, and 10 bases separated the two germline ends. CDR1 and CDR2 from the germline V gene are LNHDA and SQIVND (reference sequence). The CDR3 extends over 15 amino acids. The CDR3 coding sequence is TGTGCCAGTAGTATAGGCGGGACCCTCTCCTACGAGCAGTACTTC. Protein: CASSIGGTLSYEQYF.

V and J are TRBV7-3 and TRBJ2-2, with 10 bases fitting TRBD2. Germline values: CDR1 SGHTA, CDR2 FQGTGA. The CDR3 spans 16 residues. J lost 3 bases, V lost 4 bases, and 5 bases had no gene match. CDR3 nucleotide sequence: TGTGCCAGCAGCTCGCTAGCGGGAGTGGACACCGGGGAGCTGTTTTTT. Protein: CASSSLAGVDTGELFF.

V gene TRBV5-1 combines with J gene TRBJ2-1; either TRBD1 or TRBD2 may supply D (5 bases each). V was pared by 3 bases and J by 4 bases, with 11 bases between. CDR3 length equals 14 residues. CDR1 is SGHRS, CDR2 YFSETQ, per germline. In DNA form, the CDR3 reads TGCGCCAGCAGCTCCGGGACGAATTACAATGAGCAGTTCTTC. This gives the protein CASSSGTNYNEQFF.

The chain has TRBV20-1 and TRBJ2-3; TRBD1 is a possible D gene (6 bases). CDR1 and CDR2 from the germline V gene are DFQATT and SNEGSKA (reference sequence). The V gene lost 2 bases and the J gene lost 1 base, with 10 bases spanning the gap. This CDR3 has 14 amino acids. In nucleotides, the CDR3 is TGCAGTGCTAGAAATCCAGGGGGCACAGATACGCAGTATTTT. It codes for CSARNPGGTDTQYF.

This clonotype was observed a handful of times. This sequence joins TRBV20-1 and TRBJ2-7, with TRBD1 identical over 8 bases. The germline gives CDR1 DFQATT, CDR2 SNEGSKA (reference sequence). This CDR3 comprises 14 residues. The V gene end was trimmed by 2 bases and the J gene end by 5 bases; junction bases not matched to a gene: 8. The CDR3 DNA is TGCAGTGCTAGACCCGAGACAGGGGACCACGAGCAGTACTTC. This translates into CSARPETGDHEQYF.

The rearrangement joins TRBV29-1 to TRBJ2-3; tentatively, D is TRBD1 (6 bases). Trimming left V 6 bases short and J 0 bases short, with 16 bases between. Germline assignment: CDR1 SQVTM and CDR2 ANQGSEA. The CDR3 runs 15 residues. The CDR3 DNA sequence: TGCAGCGTAGGTGACTTGAGGGGGAGCACAGATACGCAGTATTTT. It encodes CSVGDLRGSTDTQYF.

The rearrangement links TRBV20-1 to TRBJ2-7; 9 bases match TRBD1. Germline V gene data show CDR1 as DFQATT and CDR2 as SNEGSKA (reference sequence). V was clipped by 4 bases and J by 3 bases; unmatched bases: 4. This CDR3 is 13 amino acids long. The CDR3: CSAKDRGDYEQYF. The CDR3 region has the DNA TGCAGTGCTAAGGACAGGGGTGACTACGAGCAGTACTTC.

The chain is built from TRBV5-1 and TRBJ2-7; D unclear. CDR3 length: 16 amino acids. Trimming took off 0 bases at V and 6 bases at J, with 19 bases between the two ends. The germline gives CDR1 SGHRS, CDR2 YFSETQ. The CDR3: CASSLGSHPTSREQYF. DNA of the CDR3: TGCGCCAGCAGCTTGGGGTCCCATCCCACGAGCCGCGAGCAGTACTTC. The full variable domain, rest sourced from reference TRBV5-1 and TRBJ2-7, is KAGVTQTPRYLIKTRGQQVTLSCSPISGHRSVSWYQQTPGQGLQFLFEYFSETQRNKGNFPGRFSGRQFSNSRSEMNVSTLELGDSALYLCASSLGSHPTSREQYFGPGTRLTVT.

In this sample, this clonotype turned up many times. V is TRBV7-2 and J is TRBJ1-5, with 7 bases fitting TRBD1. There are 15 residues in the CDR3. The V gene's germline CDR1 is SGHTA and CDR2 FQGNSA. V lost 4 bases to trimming and J lost 3 bases; unmatched junction nucleotides: 6. The CDR3 sequence is CASSYRGGLNQPQHF. The CDR3 coding sequence is TGTGCCAGCAGCTACAGGGGAGGGCTCAATCAGCCCCAGCATTTT.

Only a few counts were recorded for this clonotype. The chain has TRBV10-1 and TRBJ2-7; 7 bases map to TRBD2. J gave up 3 bases and V 2 bases, and 7 bases lay outside the gene matches. CDR3 length: 15 residues. Germline-derived CDR1 and CDR2 are WNHNN and SYGVQD (reference sequence). Written as DNA, the CDR3 is TGCGCCAGCAGTGAGCGGGGGGTAAGCAGCTACGAGCAGTACTTC. Translation gives CASSERGVSSYEQYF.

Concerning this clonotype itself: An end of the junction does not agree with germline; a read error may underlie this. The rearrangement links TRBV20-1 to TRBJ2-3, with 7 bases that match TRBD1. The CDR3 has 13 amino acids. CDR1 is DFQATT, CDR2 SNEGSKA, per germline (reference sequence). The CDR3: CSVRQGGTDTQYF. The CDR3 DNA reads TGCAGTGTTAGACAGGGCGGCACAGATACGCAGTATTTT.

This chain links TRBV10-3 with TRBJ2-5; TRBD2 aligns across 9 bases. There are 14 residues in the CDR3. Germline V CDR1 and CDR2: ENHRY, SYGVKD. V lost 7 bases and J lost 3; bases outside the gene matches: 6. In nucleotides, the CDR3 is TGTGCCATCACGGCTAGCGGGGCAAAAGAGACCCAGTACTTC. It encodes CAITASGAKETQYF.

Points on this clonotype: A read error may explain this, as a much larger clone is one base away. V and J are TRBV6-5 and TRBJ2-2; 8 bases align to TRBD2. CDR3 length: 15 residues. The germline gives CDR1 MNHEY, CDR2 SVGAGI. The CDR3 DNA reads as TGTGCCAGCAGTTCGACTAGCGAGAACACCGGGGAGCTGTCTTTT. This gives the protein CASSSTSENTGELSF.

This clonotype was counted many times. The chain couples TRBV5-5 to TRBJ1-2; 7 nucleotides agree with TRBD1. The ends lost 0 bases at V and 4 bases at J; junction bases unmatched: 9. This CDR3 region has 16 residues. Germline CDR1 and CDR2: SGHKS and YYEKEE (reference sequence). CDR3 protein: CASSLDPRGKGYGYTF. In DNA, the CDR3 is TGTGCCAGCAGCTTGGACCCCAGGGGGAAAGGCTATGGCTACACCTTC. Combining the CDR3 with reference TRBV5-5 and TRBJ1-2 gives the whole variable domain DAGVTQSPTHLIKTRGQQVTLRCSPISGHKSVSWYQQVLGQGPQFIFQYYEKEERGRGNFPDRFSARQFPNYSSELNVNALLLGDSALYLCASSLDPRGKGYGYTFGSGTRLTVV.

This chain connects TRBV7-9 to TRBJ2-3; possibly TRBD2 for D (6 bases). Germline-derived CDR1 and CDR2 are SEHNR and FQNEAQ (reference sequence). V was trimmed by 6 bases and J by 6 bases, leaving 13 bases between them. The CDR3 extends over 13 amino acids. The CDR3 DNA is TGTGCCAGCAGACCAGGACTATTGGATACGCAGTATTTT. It is translated as CASRPGLLDTQYF.

This chain uses TRBV5-1 with TRBJ1-2; 12 nucleotides match TRBD1. CDR1 is SGHRS and CDR2 is YFSETQ in the germline V gene. The CDR3 spans 17 residues. Losses at the gene ends were 0 bases for V and 5 bases for J; bases not matched to a gene: 8. This CDR3 is CASSLGAPGQGAYGYTF. For the CDR3, the DNA is TGCGCCAGCAGCTTGGGGGCTCCGGGACAGGGGGCATATGGCTACACCTTC.

J is TRBJ1-1 and V is TRBV11-1; D gene uncertain. The CDR3 sequence is 15 residues long. With 5 bases removed from V and 5 bases from J, the gap between germline ends came to 18 bases. Germline CDR1 SGHAT, CDR2 FQDESV (reference sequence). CDR3 region: CASSLFQKKGTEAFF. The DNA for the CDR3 is TGTGCCAGCAGCCTTTTCCAGAAAAAGGGAACTGAAGCTTTCTTT.

Turning to this clonotype: Relative to the germline gene, one junction end is altered; a read error may explain this. V gene TRBV7-7 combines with J gene TRBJ1-5; D possibly corresponds to TRBD1 (5 bases). The CDR3 has 13 amino acids. The V gene's germline CDR1 is SSHAT and CDR2 FNYEAQ (reference sequence). The CDR3 region is CASSLGARQPQHF. The CDR3 DNA is TGTGCTAGCAGCTTAGGGGCTAGACAGCCCCAGCATTTT.

J is TRBJ1-1 and V is TRBV7-8; D is possibly TRBD1 (6 bases). V was clipped by 6 bases and J by 3 bases, with 14 bases between them. The CDR3 has 14 amino acids. CDR1 SGHVS and CDR2 FQNEAQ come from the germline V gene. As DNA, the CDR3 is TGTGCCAGCAGTACACAGACAGGTGACACTGAAGCTTTCTTT. Protein product: CASSTQTGDTEAFF.